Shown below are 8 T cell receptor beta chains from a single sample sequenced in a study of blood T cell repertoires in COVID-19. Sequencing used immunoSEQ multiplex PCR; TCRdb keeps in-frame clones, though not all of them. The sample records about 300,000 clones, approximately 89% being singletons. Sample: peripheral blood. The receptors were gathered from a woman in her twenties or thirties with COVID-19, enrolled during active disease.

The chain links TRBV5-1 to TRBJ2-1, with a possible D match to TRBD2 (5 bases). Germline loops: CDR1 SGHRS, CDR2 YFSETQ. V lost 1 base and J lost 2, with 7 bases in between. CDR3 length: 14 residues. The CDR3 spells CASSLTGTYNEQFF. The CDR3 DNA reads TGCGCCAGCAGCTTGACGGGGACCTACAATGAGCAGTTCTTC.

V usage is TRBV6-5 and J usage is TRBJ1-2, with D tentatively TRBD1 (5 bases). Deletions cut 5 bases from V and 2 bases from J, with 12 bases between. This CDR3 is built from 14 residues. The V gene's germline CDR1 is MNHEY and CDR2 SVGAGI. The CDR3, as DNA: TGTGCCAGCAGTAGGGACTCTAGAAACTATGGCTACACCTTC. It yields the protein CASSRDSRNYGYTF.

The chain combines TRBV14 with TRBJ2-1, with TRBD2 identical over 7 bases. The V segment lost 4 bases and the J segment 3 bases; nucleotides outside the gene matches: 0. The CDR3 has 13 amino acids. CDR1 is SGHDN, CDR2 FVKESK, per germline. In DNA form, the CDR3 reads TGTGCCAGCAGCCGGACTAGCTACAATGAGCAGTTCTTC. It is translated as CASSRTSYNEQFF.

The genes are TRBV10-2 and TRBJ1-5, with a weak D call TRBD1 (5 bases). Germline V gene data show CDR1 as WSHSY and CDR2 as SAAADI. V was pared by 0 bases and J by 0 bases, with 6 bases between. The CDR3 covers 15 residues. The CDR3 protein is CASSESQGSNQPQHF. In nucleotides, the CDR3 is TGCGCCAGCAGTGAGTCCCAGGGTAGCAATCAGCCCCAGCATTTT.

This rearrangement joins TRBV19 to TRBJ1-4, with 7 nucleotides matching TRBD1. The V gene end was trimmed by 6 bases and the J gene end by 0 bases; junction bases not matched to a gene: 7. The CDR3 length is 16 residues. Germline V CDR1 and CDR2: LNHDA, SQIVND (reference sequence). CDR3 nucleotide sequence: TGTGCCAGTAGGAGGACAGGATTTGCAACTAATGAAAAACTGTTTTTT. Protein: CASRRTGFATNEKLFF. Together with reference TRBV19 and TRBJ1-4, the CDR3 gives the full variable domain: DGGITQSPKYLFRKEGQNVTLSCEQNLNHDAMYWYRQDPGQGLRLIYYSQIVNDFQKGDIAEGYSVSREKKESFPLTVTSAQKNPTAFYLCASRRTGFATNEKLFFGSGTQLSVL.

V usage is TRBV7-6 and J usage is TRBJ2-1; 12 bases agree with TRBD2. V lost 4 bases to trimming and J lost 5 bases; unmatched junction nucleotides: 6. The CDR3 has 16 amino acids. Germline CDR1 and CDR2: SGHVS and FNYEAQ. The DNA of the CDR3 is TGTGCCAGCAGCTCCCCGACTAGCGGGGGAAACAATGAGCAGTTCTTC. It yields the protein CASSSPTSGGNNEQFF. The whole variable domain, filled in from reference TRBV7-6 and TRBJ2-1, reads GAGVSQSPRYKVTKRGQDVALRCDPISGHVSLYWYRQALGQGPEFLTYFNYEAQQDKSGLPNDRFSAERPEGSISTLTIQRTEQRDSAMYRCASSSPTSGGNNEQFFGPGTRLTVL.

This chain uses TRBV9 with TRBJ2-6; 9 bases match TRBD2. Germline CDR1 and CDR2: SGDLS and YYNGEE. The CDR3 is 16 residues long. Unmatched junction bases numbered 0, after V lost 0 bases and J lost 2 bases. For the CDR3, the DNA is TGTGCCAGCAGCGTAGGACTAGCGGCTGGGGCCAACGTCCTGACTTTC. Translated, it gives CASSVGLAAGANVLTF.

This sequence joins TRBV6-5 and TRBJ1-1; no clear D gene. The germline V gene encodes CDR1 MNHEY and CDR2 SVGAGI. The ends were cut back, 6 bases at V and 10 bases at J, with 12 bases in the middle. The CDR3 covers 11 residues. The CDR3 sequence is CASSLLEGAFF. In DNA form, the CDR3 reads TGTGCCAGCAGCCTACTGGAGGGAGCTTTCTTT.